This T cell receptor (beta chain) was identified in a study of monozygotic twins with inflammatory bowel disease. Whole-study results and caveats: Separate T cell subtypes could not be resolved from one another.

Regarding this clonotype: Its target is not known.

TCRalpha and TCRbeta cDNA was put through two nested PCRs of roughly 16 and 10 cycles. Reanalyzing the 5' RACE reads, TCRdb keeps one entry per CDR3 protein, without DNA. The repertoire table contains about 380,000 distinct CDR3 sequences. CDR1 and CDR2 (germline): SGHTA, FQGNSA. This CDR3 contains 15 residues. Blood samples measuring less than 3 ml were taken per donor. Sequenced: blood. The sequence derives from a human donor with ulcerative colitis or Crohn's disease, or a healthy co-twin of an affected twin (not recorded which). The rearrangement uses TRBV7-2 and TRBJ1-4; TCRdb lists TRBD1, though no DNA is available to test this call. CDR3 sequence: CASGTGGAIHEKLFF. Full variable domain (rest looked up from reference TRBV7-2 and TRBJ1-4): GAGVSQSPSNKVTEKGKDVELRCDPISGHTALYWYRQSLGQGLEFLIYFQGNSAPDKSGLPSDRFSAERTGGSVSTLTIQRTQQEDSAVYLCASGTGGAIHEKLFFGSGTQLSVL.